A few counts support the clone carrying this TCR beta chain. No antigen is known for it. The CDR3 has 12 residues. The V and J ends lost 4 bases and 7 bases respectively, with 12 bases between them. Germline V gene lookup returns CDR1 SGHKS and CDR2 YYEKEE (reference sequence). This entry belongs to a study of CD8 T cells in ankylosing spondylitis. General study results and limits: What appeared characteristic of ankylosing spondylitis blood was a TCR beta motif of eight highly homologous variants. Disease-linked clones were found to be CD8+ and relatively rare in peripheral blood. According to the report, clones linked to the disease were significantly enriched in matched synovial fluid samples taken from ankylosing spondylitis patients.

Using its own MiXCR run on the 5' RACE reads, TCRdb lists one record per CDR3 protein. The data show under 450,000 distinct CDR3 sequences, approximately 20% seen once. The sequence was collected from a male donor with ankylosing spondylitis or in good health (not recorded which). Source material: blood, either unsorted or a sorted T cell fraction (not recorded which). J is TRBJ2-7 and V is TRBV5-5; maybe TRBD1 (5 bases). CDR3 sequence reads: CASSPQAAEQYF. In DNA form, the CDR3 reads TGTGCCAGCAGCCCACAGGCCGCAGAGCAGTACTTC.